The present T cell receptor (beta chain) was sequenced within a study of breast tumors, draining lymph nodes, adjacent tissues. Study-wide results and limits: Tumor repertoires ranked between lymph nodes and nontumor tissue in diversity, with V and J gene preferences. Data fit most tumor T cells coming from lymph node, expanding in tumor. The lymph node origin of tumor T cells was framed as consistent with a hypothesis, not demonstrated.

Axillary draining lymph nodes of breast cancer patients supplied the node samples. This clonotype was counted ten times or more. The antigen remains unidentified. TCRdb reanalysed the multiplex PCR reads using MiXCR and keeps one entry per CDR3 protein. The repertoire consists of 160,000 or so distinct CDR3 sequences, with 25% to 40% occurring once and the leading ten covering about 3.8%. CDR3 length equals 15 residues. The V end lost 3 bases, the J end lost 1 base, and 12 bases lay between the germline ends. The chain recombines TRBV12-3 or TRBV12-4 with TRBJ2-5, with D hard to call. This TCR was recovered from a female donor with breast cancer. Some clones in this sample may be carry-over from other donors' samples. Sequenced sample: axillary lymph node tissue. The CDR3 is CASSFNAFPQETQYF. For the CDR3, the DNA is TGTGCCAGCAGTTTTAACGCCTTCCCCCAAGAGACCCAGTACTTC.